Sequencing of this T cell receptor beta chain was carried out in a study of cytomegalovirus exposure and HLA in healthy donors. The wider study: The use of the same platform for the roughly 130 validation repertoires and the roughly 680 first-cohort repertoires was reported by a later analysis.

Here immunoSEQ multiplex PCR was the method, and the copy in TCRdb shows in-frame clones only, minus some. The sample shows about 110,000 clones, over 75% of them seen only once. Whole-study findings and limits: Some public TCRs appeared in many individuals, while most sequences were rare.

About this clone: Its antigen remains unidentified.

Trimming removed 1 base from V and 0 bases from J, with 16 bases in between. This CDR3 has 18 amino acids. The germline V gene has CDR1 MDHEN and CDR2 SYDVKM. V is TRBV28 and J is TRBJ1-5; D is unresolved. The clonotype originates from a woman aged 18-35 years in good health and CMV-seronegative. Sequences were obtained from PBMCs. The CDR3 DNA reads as TGTGCCAGCAGTTTATTGCTCCTAAGAGGGAATAGCAATCAGCCCCAGCATTTT. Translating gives CASSLLLLRGNSNQPQHF.